Sequencing of this T cell receptor beta chain was carried out in a study of regulatory T cells in long-lasting Graves disease. About the study: The study enrolled newly diagnosed Graves' patients on antithyroid drugs under 3 months.

The time point is: newly diagnosed GD, antithyroid drugs for less than 3 months. PBMCs were the source of the RNA used for TCR sequencing. Notes on the study in general: Relative to newly diagnosed Graves' patients, persistent ones had lower TCR diversity.

With iRepertoire HTBI primers and Arm-PCR of CDR3 regions, TCR beta libraries were built. TCRdb itself ran the multiplex PCR reads through MiXCR, one entry per CDR3 protein. Here the sample spans roughly 560,000 distinct CDR3 sequences, around 12% being singletons. The CDR3 runs to 14 residues. Looked up from germline, CDR1 is SEHNR and CDR2 is FQNEAQ (reference sequence). The V end was cut by 6 bases, the J end by 1 base, with 9 bases between. This clonotype was observed at least ten times. What it recognizes is unknown. This sample was also put to use in a study of T cells in Graves' hyperthyroidism and ophthalmopathy. According to that study: Ophthalmopathy stood apart from stable hyperthyroidism in a 13 V-J model.

This receptor was obtained from a woman in her 30s with Graves disease. The specimen was peripheral blood mononuclear cells (PBMCs), collected at new diagnosis, from a patient treated with antithyroid drugs. The chain links TRBV7-9 to TRBJ2-2, with unresolved D. This CDR3 reads CASSLRWNTGELFF. The CDR3 DNA sequence: TGTGCCAGCAGTCTACGGTGGAACACCGGGGAGCTGTTTTTT.